The 31 T cell receptor beta chains below were found in one sample sequenced in a study of Graves' ophthalmopathy and Graves' hyperthyroidism. Amplification from RNA transcripts yielded the TCR beta CDR3 regions. First-round RT-PCR employed HTBI primers, with a second-round multiplex PCR after it. TCRdb recomputed calls from the multiplex PCR reads with MiXCR, one row per CDR3 protein. The data contain about 400,000 distinct CDR3 sequences, about 17% of them singletons. The sequencing sample was made of peripheral blood. These receptors came from a woman aged 18-29 years with Graves' ophthalmopathy.

In this sample, this clonotype turned up many times. J is TRBJ1-2 and V is TRBV12-3 or TRBV12-4; a weak D match, TRBD1 (5 bases). The CDR3 contains 14 residues. Between the trimmed V and J ends, which lost 3 bases and 7 bases, there was a span of 15 bases. As DNA, the CDR3 is TGTGCCAGCAGTTTGAGGTTCAGGGCGGCTGGCTACACCTTC. As protein: CASSLRFRAAGYTF.

This clonotype appeared many times. The J gene is TRBJ1-6, the V gene TRBV3-1; the D is unclear. Deletions cut 1 base from V and 7 bases from J, with 17 bases between. Germline CDR1 and CDR2: LGHDT and YNNKEL (reference sequence). CDR3 size: 17 residues. The CDR3 loop reads CASSQGSGPPENSPLHF. CDR3 sequence (DNA): TGTGCCAGCAGCCAAGGATCGGGCCCCCCGGAGAATTCACCCCTCCACTTT.

This clonotype was seen at least ten times. This chain links TRBV7-8 with TRBJ1-5, with D maybe TRBD1 (5 bases). Germline CDR1 reads SGHVS; CDR2 reads FQNEAQ. This CDR3 has 18 residues. Trimming took off 1 base at V and 0 bases at J, with 16 bases between the two ends. The CDR3 reads CASSLGGSGILSNQPQHF. CDR3 in DNA: TGTGCCAGCAGCTTAGGGGGTTCAGGGATACTTAGCAATCAGCCCCAGCATTTT.

This clonotype was counted at least ten times. The V gene is TRBV28, the J gene TRBJ1-5; no firm D call. The CDR3 loop spans 15 amino acids. Trimming took 5 bases from V and 4 from J, leaving 15 bases between them. Germline CDR1 MDHEN, CDR2 SYDVKM. CDR3 in amino acids: CASSPNRASNQPQHF. Here the CDR3 DNA reads TGTGCCAGCAGTCCTAACCGGGCCAGTAATCAGCCCCAGCATTTT.

This clonotype has ten or more counts. This sequence joins TRBV24-1 and TRBJ2-2, with D perhaps matching TRBD1 or TRBD2 (5 bases each). The CDR3 contains 16 residues. From germline, CDR1 is KGHDR and CDR2 SFDVKD. The V end lost 4 bases, the J end lost 5 bases, and 16 bases lay between the germline ends. CDR3 in amino acids: CATSDSGTPRTGELFF. The CDR3 DNA sequence: TGTGCCACCAGTGACTCTGGGACCCCCCGGACCGGGGAGCTGTTTTTT.

This clonotype was detected ten times or more. The chain recombines TRBV6-5 with TRBJ2-2, with TRBD1 identical over 7 bases. The CDR3 has 15 residues. The germline gives CDR1 MNHEY, CDR2 SVGAGI. The V gene end was trimmed by 4 bases and the J gene end by 0 bases; junction bases not matched to a gene: 2. CDR3 residues: CASSWDRPNTGELFF. The CDR3 DNA sequence: TGTGCCAGCAGTTGGGACAGACCGAACACCGGGGAGCTGTTTTTT.

The J gene is TRBJ2-5, the V gene TRBV7-2, with D possibly TRBD2 on 6 matching bases. The CDR3 runs to 15 residues. V lost 1 base to trimming and J lost 1 base, with 10 bases between them. From germline, CDR1 is SGHTA and CDR2 FQGNSA. CDR3 in amino acids: CASSLGGVSQETQYF. The CDR3 nucleotides read TGTGCCAGCAGCTTAGGGGGGGTCAGCCAAGAGACCCAGTACTTC.

Ten or more counts support this clonotype. The CDR3 bases are TGCAGTGCTAGAGATGTGAGTCGGGCAGGGGGCGCCGGCACTGAAGCTTTCTTT. Its translation is CSARDVSRAGGAGTEAFF. The rearrangement links TRBV20-1 to TRBJ1-1, with 8 bases matching TRBD1. Germline CDR1 is DFQATT and CDR2 is SNEGSKA (reference sequence). The CDR3 is 18 amino acids. Unmatched junction bases numbered 16, after V lost 0 bases and J lost 4 bases.

This clonotype was observed at least ten times. The junction and the germline gene differ at one end; a read error may be behind it. The gene calls are TRBV28 and TRBJ2-7; D remains ambiguous. This CDR3 is built from 12 residues. CDR1 and CDR2 (germline): MDHEN, SYDVKM. The CDR3 DNA is TGTGCCATCAATTCGGGCACCTACGAGCAGTGCTTC. Its protein is CAINSGTYEQCF.

This clonotype has at least ten counts. This chain uses TRBV6-5 with TRBJ1-5; 10 positions match TRBD1. CDR1 is MNHEY, CDR2 SVGAGI, per germline. This CDR3 has 14 amino acids. Trimming cost V 7 bases and J 8 bases; bases outside gene matches: 8. DNA of the CDR3: TGTGCCAGCACCCTCGGGACAGGGGCTGAGCCCCAGCATTTT. The encoded protein is CASTLGTGAEPQHF.

This clonotype was seen many times. The chain uses TRBV6-2 or TRBV6-3 and TRBJ1-1; no clear D gene. This CDR3 region has 14 residues. CDR1 is MNHEY and CDR2 is SVGEGT in the germline V gene. V lost 7 bases to trimming and J lost 0 bases, with 12 bases between them. The CDR3 nucleotides are TGTGCCAGCAACCTTGGTCTGGTGAACACTGAAGCTTTCTTT. This translates into CASNLGLVNTEAFF.

The rearrangement joins TRBV12-3 or TRBV12-4 to TRBJ2-2; TRBD1 aligns across 7 bases. The trim removed 2 bases at V and 4 bases at J, leaving 4 bases unmatched. The CDR3 runs 15 residues. The CDR3 DNA reads TGTGCCAGCAGTTTACGAGGGACAGCCACCGGGGAGCTGTTTTTT. It is translated as CASSLRGTATGELFF.

In its sample, this clonotype was seen many times. V gene TRBV24-1 combines with J gene TRBJ1-5, with D possibly being TRBD1 (5 bases). This CDR3 region has 10 residues. The V gene lost 12 bases and the J gene lost 10 bases, with 12 bases spanning the gap. Germline loops: CDR1 KGHDR, CDR2 SFDVKD. CDR3: CAPGGGPQHF. DNA for the CDR3: TGTGCCCCCGGCGGGGGACCCCAGCATTTT.

This clonotype was detected ten times or more. The J gene is TRBJ2-7, the V gene TRBV19; 8 bases fit TRBD1. Germline V gene lookup returns CDR1 LNHDA and CDR2 SQIVND (reference sequence). CDR3 size: 15 residues. Trimming took 3 bases from V and 2 from J; bases not matched to a gene: 6. The CDR3 sequence is CASSIGAGGTYEQYF. The CDR3 DNA sequence: TGTGCCAGTAGTATCGGGGCAGGGGGCACCTACGAGCAGTACTTC.

This clonotype has a single count. The chain carries TRBV11-1 and TRBJ2-5; 10 bases map to TRBD1. J gave up 2 bases and V 6 bases, and 6 bases lay outside the gene matches. The CDR3 totals 15 residues. Germline CDR1 SGHAT, CDR2 FQDESV (reference sequence). CDR3 DNA: TGTGCCAGCAGTGGACAGGGGGGAGGTCAAGAGACCCAGTACTTC. As protein: CASSGQGGGQETQYF.

This clonotype was observed at least ten times. This chain connects TRBV7-2 to TRBJ2-7, with D unresolved. The V end was cut by 5 bases, the J end by 1 base, with 9 bases between. Germline V gene sequence: CDR1 SGHTA, CDR2 FQGNSA. The CDR3 has 13 amino acids. CDR3 nucleotide sequence: TGTGCCAGCAGCACGGACGGGTCCTACGAGCAGTACTTC. It codes for CASSTDGSYEQYF. The variable domain in full, completed from reference TRBV7-2 and TRBJ2-7, reads GAGVSQSPSNKVTEKGKDVELRCDPISGHTALYWYRQSLGQGLEFLIYFQGNSAPDKSGLPSDRFSAERTGGSVSTLTIQRTQQEDSAVYLCASSTDGSYEQYFGPGTRLTVT.

In this sample, this clonotype turned up a few times. The rearrangement links TRBV28 to TRBJ2-7; 8 bases agree with TRBD2. V dropped 6 bases and J dropped 1; count of bases not matched to a gene: 11. The V gene's germline CDR1 is MDHEN and CDR2 SYDVKM. This CDR3 comprises 16 residues. In DNA, the CDR3 is TGTGCCAGCAGAACAATTAAGCGGGGGTTATCCTACGAGCAGTACTTC. This gives the protein CASRTIKRGLSYEQYF.

This clonotype was counted at least ten times. The chain combines TRBV7-8 with TRBJ1-2, with 7 bases that match TRBD1. The CDR3 contains 15 residues. With V trimmed by 5 bases and J by 5 bases, 11 bases remained unmatched. Germline lookup yields CDR1 SGHVS and CDR2 FQNEAQ. The CDR3 sequence is CASSPRDSPGYGYTF. The DNA for the CDR3 is TGTGCCAGCAGCCCCCGGGACAGCCCGGGATATGGCTACACCTTC.

The table lists this clonotype with many counts. The CDR3: CSVAMGGPTYGYTF. The DNA of the CDR3 is TGCAGCGTCGCGATGGGGGGGCCCACCTATGGCTACACCTTC. The chain links TRBV29-1 to TRBJ1-2; tentatively, D is TRBD1 (6 bases). Looked up from germline, CDR1 is SQVTM and CDR2 is ANQGSEA. The V gene lost 6 bases and the J gene lost 4 bases, with 18 bases spanning the gap. The CDR3 is 14 residues long.

This rearrangement joins TRBV20-1 to TRBJ2-5, with D possibly TRBD1 on 6 matching bases. This CDR3 has 14 amino acids. CDR1 is DFQATT and CDR2 is SNEGSKA in the germline V gene (reference sequence). Trimming left V 3 bases short and J 3 bases short, with 14 bases between. CDR3 bases: TGCAGTGCTAGGGAGACAGGTACCAAAGAGACCCAGTACTTC. Amino acid sequence: CSARETGTKETQYF.

This clonotype was observed many times. This chain joins TRBV18 and TRBJ2-2; 8 nucleotides align to TRBD2. The CDR3 contains 16 residues. V shed 1 base and J 1 base; nucleotides not matched to a gene: 2. In germline, CDR1 is KGHSH, CDR2 LQKENI. The CDR3 region has the DNA TGTGCCAGCTCACCACTAAGCGGGAGGAACACCGGGGAGCTGTTTTTT. It codes for CASSPLSGRNTGELFF.

This clonotype was picked up many times. The chain links TRBV27 to TRBJ2-7; 9 bases line up with TRBD1. Germline assignment: CDR1 MNHEY and CDR2 SMNVEV (reference sequence). J was trimmed by 5 bases and V by 3 bases; bases with no gene match: 8. The CDR3 is made up of 15 amino acids. The CDR3 protein is CASSFLQGARDEQYF. Written as DNA, the CDR3 is TGTGCCAGCAGTTTCTTACAGGGGGCCCGGGACGAGCAGTACTTC.

This clonotype was observed many times. The chain carries TRBV12-3 or TRBV12-4 and TRBJ1-1; D gene uncertain. V lost 3 bases, J lost 10 bases, and 3 bases lay in between. This CDR3 has 9 residues. The CDR3 DNA reads TGTGCCAGCAGTTTTCCAGCTTTCTTT. It encodes CASSFPAFF.

This clonotype has a count of ten or more. This chain joins TRBV7-2 and TRBJ2-5; D remains ambiguous. This CDR3 has 13 residues. Germline-derived CDR1 and CDR2 are SGHTA and FQGNSA. V dropped 5 bases and J dropped 5 bases, with 12 bases sitting between them. CDR3 nucleotide sequence: TGTGCCAGCAGCCGCAATCGCCGGGAGACCCAGTACTTC. It codes for CASSRNRRETQYF.

This chain links TRBV4-1 with TRBJ2-7; 13 nucleotides match TRBD2. Germline CDR1 MGHRA, CDR2 YSYEKL. V was clipped by 1 base and J by 7 bases; unmatched bases: 7. This CDR3 region has 16 residues. CDR3 nucleotides: TGCGCCAGCAGCCAAGGACTAGGACTAGCGGGAGTTGAGCAGTACTTC. Its protein is CASSQGLGLAGVEQYF.

The V gene is TRBV6-5, the J gene TRBJ2-5; 10 positions agree with TRBD2. Germline values: CDR1 MNHEY, CDR2 SVGAGI. This CDR3 is 15 amino acids long. The V and J ends lost 3 bases and 4 bases, in that order; junction bases with no gene match: 5. The CDR3 here is CASSYVLAGIETQYF. The CDR3 bases are TGTGCCAGCAGTTATGTACTAGCGGGAATAGAGACCCAGTACTTC.

This clonotype was seen ten or more times. This sequence joins TRBV15 and TRBJ1-1; TRBD1 matches at 11 bases. CDR1 LNHNV and CDR2 YYDKDF come from the germline V gene (reference sequence). V lost 5 bases and J lost 10; bases outside the gene matches: 9. This CDR3 spans 14 amino acids. The CDR3 nucleotides read TGTGCCACCAGCTTAGGACAGGGGGCCTCAATAGCTTTCTTT. It specifies CATSLGQGASIAFF.

This clonotype has at least ten counts. J is TRBJ1-6 and V is TRBV6-2 or TRBV6-3, with 7 bases aligning to TRBD1. The CDR3 contains 16 residues. Germline CDR1 MNHEY, CDR2 SVGEGT. The V and J ends lost 2 bases and 7 bases, in that order; junction bases with no gene match: 8. The CDR3 nucleotides are TGTGCCAGCAGTTACGTCGACAGGGCCGGGAATTCACCCCTCCACTTT. It encodes CASSYVDRAGNSPLHF.

The rearrangement joins TRBV12-3 or TRBV12-4 to TRBJ2-7; maybe TRBD1 (6 bases). V was trimmed by 5 bases and J by 0 bases, leaving 11 bases between them. This CDR3 spans 14 amino acids. CDR3 residues: CASSGDTNSYEQYF. CDR3 in DNA: TGTGCCAGCAGTGGGGACACCAACTCCTACGAGCAGTACTTC.

Many counts were recorded for this clonotype. The chain couples TRBV6-1 to TRBJ1-1; TRBD1 is a possible D gene (6 bases). Germline V gene data show CDR1 as MNHNS and CDR2 as SASEGT. The CDR3 totals 17 residues. With 1 base removed from V and 0 bases from J, the gap between germline ends came to 15 bases. CDR3 DNA: TGTGCCAGCAGTGAAGTAACAGCATCAGGGGTGAACACTGAAGCTTTCTTT. It is translated as CASSEVTASGVNTEAFF.

This clonotype was picked up many times. The V call is TRBV30, the J call TRBJ1-5, with D maybe TRBD1 (5 bases). Between the trimmed V and J ends, which lost 3 bases and 5 bases, there was a span of 14 bases. The CDR3 runs 14 residues. Germline CDR1 and CDR2: GTSNPN and SVGIG (reference sequence). CDR3 residues: CAWRGGGRDQPQHF. CDR3 coding DNA: TGTGCCTGGAGGGGCGGGGGACGCGATCAGCCCCAGCATTTT. The full variable domain, with the rest looked up from reference TRBV30 and TRBJ1-5, is SQTIHQWPATLVQPVGSPLSLECTVEGTSNPNLYWYRQAAGRGLQLLFYSVGIGQISSEVPQNLSASRPQDRQFILSSKKLLLSDSGFYLCAWRGGGRDQPQHFGDGTRLSIL.